These 21 T cell receptor beta chains were sequenced from one sample in a study of blood T cell repertoires in COVID-19. Measured with immunoSEQ multiplex PCR; TCRdb has only the in-frame clones, and not every one. Of fewer than 200,000 clones in the sample, 80% to 90% were seen once. Sequenced input: peripheral blood. The receptors here all came from a young man who had recovered from COVID-19.

The chain has TRBV9 and TRBJ1-2; no clear D gene. The germline V and J ends were trimmed by 0 bases and 3 bases, with 6 bases remaining between them. The CDR3 consists of 13 residues. Germline CDR1 reads SGDLS; CDR2 reads YYNGEE. CDR3 region: CASSVAVDYGYTF. In nucleotides, the CDR3 is TGTGCCAGCAGCGTAGCGGTTGACTATGGCTACACCTTC.

The chain employs TRBV10-3 and TRBJ2-5; 10 bases line up with TRBD2. From germline, CDR1 is ENHRY and CDR2 SYGVKD. V lost 2 bases, J lost 2 bases, and 5 bases stayed unmatched. The CDR3 is 16 residues long. CDR3 nucleotides: TGTGCCATCAGTGAGACCGGACTAGCGGCTCAAGAGACCCAGTACTTC. Translated, it gives CAISETGLAAQETQYF.

The CDR3 reads CASSEGGTDTQYF. The CDR3 bases are TGTGCCAGCAGTGAGGGGGGAACAGATACGCAGTATTTT. The V gene is TRBV6-4, the J gene TRBJ2-3; D perhaps matches TRBD2 (6 bases). V lost 3 bases, J lost 3 bases, and 7 bases lay in between. Germline values: CDR1 MRHNA, CDR2 SNTAGT. This CDR3 has 13 residues.

The rearrangement joins TRBV20-1 to TRBJ2-4, with TRBD2 identical over 10 bases. The CDR3 totals 17 residues. Germline-derived CDR1 and CDR2 are DFQATT and SNEGSKA (reference sequence). V dropped 3 bases and J dropped 5; count of bases not matched to a gene: 13. CDR3 in amino acids: CSASPSGRVAFQNIQYF. CDR3 nucleotide sequence: TGCAGTGCTAGTCCTAGCGGGAGAGTTGCGTTCCAAAACATTCAGTACTTC.

This clone was observed once. The chain combines TRBV11-2 with TRBJ1-5; 9 nucleotides match TRBD1. V lost 5 bases and J lost 4; bases outside the gene matches: 9. CDR1 is SGHAT and CDR2 is FQNNGV in the germline V gene. The length of the CDR3 is 16 residues. CDR3 nucleotide sequence: TGTGCCAGCAGCCCAACGGACAGGGGATGGAATCAGCCCCAGCATTTT. Protein product: CASSPTDRGWNQPQHF.

Of note for this clone: Germline is not matched at one junction end, which may reflect a read error. The chain uses TRBV7-7 and TRBJ2-7; D unclear. Germline CDR1 and CDR2: SSHAT and FNYEAQ (reference sequence). This CDR3 region has 13 residues. This chain's CDR3 is CASSLDSIAEQYF. The CDR3 DNA follows: TGTGCTAGCAGCTTAGACTCCATAGCTGAGCAGTACTTC.

V and J are TRBV11-3 and TRBJ2-1; TRBD1 matches at 7 bases. V shed 5 bases, J shed 8 bases, and the junction held 12 bases outside the gene matches. Per germline, CDR1 SGHNT and CDR2 YENEEA. The CDR3 has 15 amino acids. This CDR3 reads CASSIRQGMSDEQFF. The CDR3 DNA reads as TGTGCCAGCAGCATCCGACAGGGTATGTCCGATGAGCAGTTCTTC.

This rearrangement joins TRBV18 to TRBJ1-6; 9 bases map to TRBD1. The V gene's germline CDR1 is KGHSH and CDR2 LQKENI. Trimming took 6 bases from V and 10 from J; bases not matched to a gene: 7. CDR3 length: 14 residues. The CDR3 protein is CASSPGTGKSPLHF. For the CDR3, the DNA is TGTGCCAGCTCGCCCGGGACAGGGAAGTCACCCCTCCACTTT.

The V and J genes are TRBV6-1 and TRBJ2-7, with 10 bases fitting TRBD2. The CDR3 is 16 residues long. Germline V gives CDR1 MNHNS, CDR2 SASEGT. J gave up 3 bases and V 3 bases, and 8 bases lay outside the gene matches. The CDR3 spells CASSEIAGLAVYEQYF. The CDR3 nucleotides read TGTGCCAGCAGTGAGATAGCAGGACTAGCGGTCTACGAGCAGTACTTC.

The chain carries TRBV6-2 or TRBV6-3 and TRBJ1-1; D possibly corresponds to TRBD1 (5 bases). CDR1 MNHEY and CDR2 SVGEGT come from the germline V gene. V was shortened by 5 bases and J by 9 bases, with 13 bases between the two germline ends. This CDR3 is built from 12 residues. In nucleotides, the CDR3 is TGTGCCAGCAGTACCATCGACAGCCAAGCTTTCTTT. It is translated as CASSTIDSQAFF.

This clone was counted a single time. V and J are TRBV5-6 and TRBJ1-2; TRBD1 matches at 10 bases. V lost 0 bases and J lost 4; bases outside the gene matches: 3. CDR1 SGHDT and CDR2 YYEEEE come from the germline V gene. The CDR3 extends over 15 amino acids. For the CDR3, the DNA is TGTGCCAGCAGCTTGGGGACAGGGGGTGGCTATGGCTACACCTTC. Residues: CASSLGTGGGYGYTF.

V is TRBV7-8 and J is TRBJ1-5; 9 bases are shared with TRBD1. The J segment lost 0 bases and the V segment lost 2 bases, leaving 14 bases of the junction unmatched. The length of the CDR3 is 20 residues. Germline values: CDR1 SGHVS, CDR2 FQNEAQ. CDR3 nucleotide sequence: TGTGCCAGCAGCTTAAGGGACAGGGTCACCTCCGAGTATAGCAATCAGCCCCAGCATTTT. It encodes CASSLRDRVTSEYSNQPQHF.

In its sample, this clone was seen once. The chain carries TRBV6-6 and TRBJ2-4; D perhaps matches TRBD1 (6 bases). Looked up from germline, CDR1 is MNHNY and CDR2 is SVGAGI (reference sequence). CDR3 length: 11 residues. V was clipped by 5 bases and J by 14 bases, with 13 bases between them. The CDR3 DNA is TGTGCCAGCAGTGACCGGGGACACAAGTACTTC. Translated, it gives CASSDRGHKYF.

The chain recombines TRBV9 with TRBJ1-1; 8 bases line up with TRBD1. Germline CDR1 is SGDLS and CDR2 is YYNGEE. V dropped 3 bases and J dropped 3; count of bases not matched to a gene: 1. The CDR3 spans 13 residues. The CDR3 is CASSGTGHTEAFF. For the CDR3, the DNA is TGTGCCAGCAGCGGGACAGGGCACACTGAAGCTTTCTTT.

The chain carries TRBV4-1 and TRBJ1-3; D unresolved. V was cut by 3 bases and J by 1 base, with 7 bases left in between. The CDR3 runs 14 residues. Germline V CDR1 and CDR2: MGHRA, YSYEKL. Here the CDR3 reads CASSQSLSGNTIYF. CDR3 nucleotides: TGCGCCAGCAGCCAGAGCCTATCTGGAAACACCATATATTTT.

The CDR3 bases are TGCGCCAGCAGCCGGGAGGGGAACGAGCAGTACTTC. It is translated as CASSREGNEQYF. J is TRBJ2-7 and V is TRBV5-1, with 8 positions matching TRBD2. V lost 4 bases to trimming and J lost 5 bases; unmatched junction nucleotides: 2. The CDR3 spans 12 residues. Germline CDR1 SGHRS, CDR2 YFSETQ.

The gene calls are TRBV9 and TRBJ2-3, with TRBD2 matching 7 bases. Germline CDR1 and CDR2: SGDLS and YYNGEE. This CDR3 region has 13 residues. V shed 4 bases, J shed 3 bases, and the junction held 2 bases outside the gene matches. The chain's CDR3 is CASSSGDTDTQYF. The CDR3 coding sequence is TGTGCCAGCAGCAGCGGGGATACAGATACGCAGTATTTT. The full variable domain, in which reference TRBV9 and TRBJ2-3 provide the parts outside the CDR3, is DSGVTQTPKHLITATGQRVTLRCSPRSGDLSVYWYQQSLDQGLQFLIQYYNGEERAKGNILERFSAQQFPDLHSELNLSSLELGDSALYFCASSSGDTDTQYFGPGTRLTVL.

The rearrangement joins TRBV18 to TRBJ2-7, with D maybe TRBD2 (5 bases). Germline V gene data show CDR1 as KGHSH and CDR2 as LQKENI. CDR3 length: 13 residues. Trimming cost V 5 bases and J 6 bases, with 14 bases left between them. DNA for the CDR3: TGTGCCAGCTCAACTAAGGGAGAGTCCGAGCAGTACTTC. Its protein is CASSTKGESEQYF.

The V gene is TRBV2, the J gene TRBJ1-1; D remains unclear. V gave up 10 bases and J gave up 0 bases, with 15 bases separating them. The CDR3 consists of 14 residues. From germline, CDR1 is SNHLY and CDR2 FYNNEI. In DNA form, the CDR3 reads TGTGCCACCAGAAGAACGGTCATGAACACTGAAGCTTTCTTT. As protein: CATRRTVMNTEAFF. The full variable domain, with the rest looked up from reference TRBV2 and TRBJ1-1, is EPEVTQTPSHQVTQMGQEVILRCVPISNHLYFYWYRQILGQKVEFLVSFYNNEISEKSEIFDDQFSVERPDGSNFTLKIRSTKLEDSAMYFCATRRTVMNTEAFFGQGTRLTVV.

The rearrangement joins TRBV7-9 to TRBJ1-3, with a weak D call TRBD1 (5 bases). Per the germline V gene, CDR1 is SEHNR and CDR2 is FQNEAQ (reference sequence). This CDR3 has 16 amino acids. V gave up 4 bases and J gave up 0 bases, with 13 bases separating them. The CDR3 nucleotides are TGTGCCAGCAGCTCGTTAGGGGCGCTCTCTGGAAACACCATATATTTT. It translates to CASSSLGALSGNTIYF.

The V gene is TRBV6-5, the J gene TRBJ2-2; the D gene is possibly TRBD1 (6 bases). Germline V gene data show CDR1 as MNHEY and CDR2 as SVGAGI. V lost 6 bases to trimming and J lost 4 bases, with 9 bases between them. The CDR3 extends over 13 amino acids. The CDR3 nucleotides are TGTGCCAGCAGCCCACAGGGCACCGGGGAGCTGTTTTTT. Amino acid sequence: CASSPQGTGELFF.